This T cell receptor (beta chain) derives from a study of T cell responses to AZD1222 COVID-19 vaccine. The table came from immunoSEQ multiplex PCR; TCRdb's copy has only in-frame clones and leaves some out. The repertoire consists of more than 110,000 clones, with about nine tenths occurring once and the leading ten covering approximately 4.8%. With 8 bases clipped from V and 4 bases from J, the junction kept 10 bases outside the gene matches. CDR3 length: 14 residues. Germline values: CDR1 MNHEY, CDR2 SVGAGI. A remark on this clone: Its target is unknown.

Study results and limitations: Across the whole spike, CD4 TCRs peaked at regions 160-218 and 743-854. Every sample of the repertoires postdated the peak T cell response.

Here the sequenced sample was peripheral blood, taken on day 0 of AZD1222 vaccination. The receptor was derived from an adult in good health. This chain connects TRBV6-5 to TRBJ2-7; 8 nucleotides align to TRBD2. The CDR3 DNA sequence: TGTGCCAGCCGCCCCGGGACTAGTTCGTACGAGCAGTACTTC. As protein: CASRPGTSSYEQYF.